This TCR beta chain was obtained from a study of a mutant IDH1 vaccine in newly diagnosed glioma. Study-level information: Patients had eight vaccinations, in weeks 1, 3, 5, 7, 11, 15, 19 and 23.

To note about this clone: Its antigen is undetermined.

Time point defined: week 5, during vaccination. With topical imiquimod, each dose of the vaccine consisted of 300 ug of mutant IDH1 20-mer peptide. The study enrolled donors with new WHO grade 3 or 4 IDH1-mutant, ATRX-lost astrocytomas. Assay: immunoSEQ multiplex PCR; the TCRdb copy retains only in-frame clones and omits some. This repertoire shows about 51,000 clones, roughly 78% found once; its top ten account for around 5.2%. The CDR3 loop spans 14 amino acids. Per the germline V gene, CDR1 is MRHNA and CDR2 is SNTAGT. Unmatched junction bases numbered 9, after V lost 6 bases and J lost 8 bases. The clonotype was recovered from a man aged 50 to 60 with glioma. V gene TRBV6-4 combines with J gene TRBJ1-4; TRBD1 matches at 7 bases. The source material was PBMCs, sampled from a glioma patient whose treatment included an IDH1 peptide vaccine. This CDR3 is CASRFQGEPEKLFF. CDR3 DNA sequence: TGTGCCAGCAGGTTTCAGGGGGAGCCGGAAAAACTGTTTTTT.